The clone carrying this T cell receptor beta chain has more than one count but fewer than ten. Its antigen remains unidentified. Of the isolated RNA, all was reverse transcribed, and so the sequenced material was expressed TCRB transcripts. TCRdb's copy holds only in-frame clones and misses some; the assay was immunoSEQ multiplex PCR. The sample consists of 150,000 to 200,000 clones, 63% of them appearing once. The data derive from a study of beta chain features in type 1 diabetes. Study-wide points: A pattern of fewer insertions and more deletions at VDJ junctions was seen in type 1 diabetes patients. Sequencing used cDNA, and cells with high TCR expression could therefore be over-represented. The study notes PCR might favor shorter templates equally in patients and controls. Type 1 diabetes patients had TCRB CDR3s that were shorter (moderately but significantly so) in all four CD4+ subsets.

The CDR3 totals 15 residues. Trimming took off 6 bases at V and 2 bases at J, with 17 bases between the two ends. Germline values: CDR1 MDHEN, CDR2 SYDVKM. The sample comprised naive CD4+ T cells from blood. The V and J genes are TRBV28 and TRBJ2-7; perhaps TRBD2 as D (6 bases). This TCR was sampled from a man aged 25 to 40 with type 1 diabetes. Here the CDR3 reads CASSSGKGGAYEQYF. In DNA form, the CDR3 reads TGTGCCAGCAGCTCCGGAAAGGGAGGTGCCTACGAGCAGTACTTC.